The 31 T cell receptor beta chains reported below all come from one sample, sequenced in a study of T and B cells in COVID-19 patients. BIOMED2 TRB-A/B primer pools were used in multiplex TRB PCR. TCRdb re-called the multiplex PCR reads with MiXCR, one entry per CDR3 protein. The data contain 8,000 to 9,500 distinct CDR3 sequences, 30% to 45% of them singletons. TRB was amplified from approximately 250-480 ng of blood genomic DNA. The sequencing input was blood. The receptors shown here come from a human donor with active COVID-19.

The genes are TRBV19 and TRBJ1-5; TRBD1 aligns across 7 bases. This CDR3 comprises 13 residues. From germline, CDR1 is LNHDA and CDR2 SQIVND (reference sequence). CDR3 nucleotide sequence: TGTGCGCCGGCGGGACAGTTCAATCAGCCCCAGCATTTT. It specifies CAPAGQFNQPQHF. Full variable domain (rest looked up from reference TRBV19 and TRBJ1-5): DGGITQSPKYLFRKEGQNVTLSCEQNLNHDAMYWYRQDPGQGLRLIYYSQIVNDFQKGDIAEGYSVSREKKESFPLTVTSAQKNPTAFYLCAPAGQFNQPQHFGDGTRLSIL.

This sequence joins TRBV6-5 and TRBJ2-7; D gene unclear. Trimming pared 6 bases from V and 4 bases from J, leaving 10 bases between. This CDR3 contains 12 residues. Looked up from germline, CDR1 is MNHEY and CDR2 is SVGAGI. The CDR3 is CASSTVGYEQYF. The DNA of the CDR3 is TGTGCCAGCAGCACGGTGGGATACGAGCAGTACTTC.

CDR3 residues: CASLCVSGLCEQYF. The CDR3 region has the DNA TGCGCCAGCCTCTGCGTTTCGGGGCTCTGCGAGCAGTACTTC. This chain connects TRBV5-1 to TRBJ2-7; D is possibly TRBD1 or TRBD2 (5 bases each). Between the trimmed V and J ends, which lost 7 bases and 6 bases, there was a span of 20 bases. Germline CDR1 is SGHRS and CDR2 is YFSETQ. The CDR3 length is 14 residues.

CDR3 amino acids: CASSLSRGTSGDTQYF. DNA for the CDR3: TGTGCCAGCAGCTTAAGTAGAGGGACTAGCGGGGATACGCAGTATTTT. This chain joins TRBV11-1 and TRBJ2-3; the match to TRBD2 covers 12 bases. The J segment lost 6 bases and the V segment lost 2 bases, leaving 6 bases of the junction unmatched. This CDR3 has 16 residues. Per germline, CDR1 SGHAT and CDR2 FQDESV (reference sequence).

This clonotype was counted between two and nine times. The chain recombines TRBV6-5 with TRBJ2-7; D is possibly TRBD1 (5 bases). CDR3 size: 12 residues. Germline lookup yields CDR1 MNHEY and CDR2 SVGAGI. Trimming stripped 2 bases from V and 5 bases from J, with 7 bases between. The CDR3 DNA follows: TGTGCCAGCAGTTACAAGGGGAACGAGCAGTACTTC. This translates into CASSYKGNEQYF.

The chain joins TRBV19 to TRBJ1-2, with no clear D. CDR3 length: 14 amino acids. With 1 base removed from V and 3 bases from J, the gap between germline ends came to 9 bases. The germline V gene encodes CDR1 LNHDA and CDR2 SQIVND (reference sequence). The CDR3 here is CASSIGPRDYGYTF. For the CDR3, the DNA is TGTGCCAGTAGTATAGGTCCTCGGGACTATGGCTACACCTTC. Drawing the rest from reference TRBV19 and TRBJ1-2, the complete variable domain is DGGITQSPKYLFRKEGQNVTLSCEQNLNHDAMYWYRQDPGQGLRLIYYSQIVNDFQKGDIAEGYSVSREKKESFPLTVTSAQKNPTAFYLCASSIGPRDYGYTFGSGTRLTVV.

This clonotype was seen a handful of times. One junction end disagrees with the germline gene, perhaps due to a read error. The chain employs TRBV5-1 and TRBJ2-7, with D hard to call. The CDR3 length is 18 residues. CDR1 SGHRS and CDR2 YFSETQ come from the germline V gene. DNA of the CDR3: TGTGCCAGCAGCCCCCATTTAGGGATCCAGAGGTCTAACGACGAGCAGTACTTC. Translated, it gives CASSPHLGIQRSNDEQYF.

The chain uses TRBV10-3 and TRBJ2-3, with 7 bases identical to TRBD2. Germline V gene data show CDR1 as ENHRY and CDR2 as SYGVKD. The CDR3 totals 15 residues. The ends lost 8 bases at V and 0 bases at J; junction bases unmatched: 8. CDR3 coding DNA: TGTGCCATCGCAAGGAGCGGGACTAGCACAGATACGCAGTATTTT. This translates into CAIARSGTSTDTQYF.

This clonotype was observed a few times. The chain recombines TRBV19 with TRBJ1-1; D unresolved. V lost 5 bases and J lost 2, with 9 bases in between. The CDR3 is 13 residues long. Germline V gene data show CDR1 as LNHDA and CDR2 as SQIVND (reference sequence). The CDR3 bases are TGTGCCAGTAGTTATAACAGAAACACTGAAGCTTTCTTT. As protein: CASSYNRNTEAFF.

The chain uses TRBV11-2 and TRBJ2-7; 11 nucleotides match TRBD2. The V gene end was trimmed by 5 bases and the J gene end by 7 bases; junction bases not matched to a gene: 10. Germline assignment: CDR1 SGHAT and CDR2 FQNNGV. The CDR3 spans 15 residues. This CDR3 is CASSGVAGGPREQYF. CDR3 nucleotides: TGTGCCAGCAGCGGGGTAGCGGGGGGGCCTCGAGAGCAGTACTTC.

Here the CDR3 reads CASIGNEQFF. DNA of the CDR3: TGTGCCAGCATAGGAAATGAGCAGTTCTTC. V and J are TRBV6-6 and TRBJ2-1; D gene uncertain. Deletions cut 7 bases from V and 7 bases from J, with 5 bases between. The CDR3 runs to 10 residues. The germline CDR1 and CDR2 sequences are MNHNY and SVGAGI (reference sequence).

This clonotype was counted between two and nine times. Here the CDR3 DNA reads TGTGCCAGCGCTGGGACAAGAAGCTTAAGTTCTGGGGCCAACGTCCTGACTTTC. Its protein product is CASAGTRSLSSGANVLTF. The chain uses TRBV6-5 and TRBJ2-6; D is possibly TRBD1 (6 bases). Germline-derived CDR1 and CDR2 are MNHEY and SVGAGI. The CDR3 contains 18 residues. Trimming cost V 8 bases and J 1 base, with 21 bases left between them.

The V call is TRBV29-1, the J call TRBJ1-5; TRBD1 matches 8 bases. This CDR3 region has 15 residues. Germline V gene sequence: CDR1 SQVTM, CDR2 ANQGSEA. The trim removed 7 bases at V and 1 base at J, leaving 9 bases unmatched. The CDR3 protein is CSARAGTGSNQPQHF. CDR3 sequence (DNA): TGCAGCGCGAGAGCGGGGACAGGCAGCAATCAGCCCCAGCATTTT.

The J gene is TRBJ1-1, the V gene TRBV11-3; D may be TRBD1 (6 bases). The V gene's germline CDR1 is SGHNT and CDR2 YENEEA. The CDR3 runs to 18 residues. V shed 2 bases and J shed 0 bases, with 19 bases lying between them. Here the CDR3 reads CASSLRGGRGNLNTEAFF. The CDR3 DNA follows: TGTGCCAGCAGCTTAAGAGGGGGGAGGGGAAACCTGAACACTGAAGCTTTCTTT.

This clonotype was counted between two and nine times. The rearrangement uses TRBV18 and TRBJ2-7; 8 nucleotides align to TRBD2. This CDR3 has 16 amino acids. The V segment lost 3 bases and the J segment 3 bases; nucleotides outside the gene matches: 10. The germline V gene has CDR1 KGHSH and CDR2 LQKENI. For the CDR3, the DNA is TGTGCCAGCTCACCTCGAGCGGGAGTCAGGAACTACGAGCAGTACTTC. Its protein product is CASSPRAGVRNYEQYF.

The J gene is TRBJ1-1, the V gene TRBV30, with TRBD1 matching 7 bases. CDR1 is GTSNPN, CDR2 SVGIG, per germline (reference sequence). This CDR3 has 12 amino acids. V dropped 1 base and J dropped 10; count of bases not matched to a gene: 6. CDR3 DNA sequence: TGTGCCTGGAGTGCGAGTCAGGGGGGAGCTTTCTTT. Its protein product is CAWSASQGGAFF.

CDR3 nucleotide sequence: TGTGCCAGCAGCCCGACCTTGGCCTTGAACTACGAGCAGTACTTC. It is translated as CASSPTLALNYEQYF. The chain couples TRBV12-3 or TRBV12-4 to TRBJ2-7, with D uncertain. This CDR3 region has 15 residues. The ends were cut back, 6 bases at V and 3 bases at J, with 18 bases in the middle.

This chain connects TRBV20-1 to TRBJ1-2, with TRBD1 matching over 7 bases. This CDR3 comprises 14 residues. V lost 5 bases to trimming and J lost 4 bases; unmatched junction nucleotides: 10. Germline lookup yields CDR1 DFQATT and CDR2 SNEGSKA (reference sequence). CDR3 sequence (DNA): TGCAGTGCTTCGGGAGGACAGGAAGTCTATGGCTACACCTTC. As protein: CSASGGQEVYGYTF.

This clonotype appeared a few times. The chain employs TRBV27 and TRBJ2-6, with a weak D call TRBD2 (5 bases). The CDR3 has 15 amino acids. CDR1 and CDR2 (germline): MNHEY, SMNVEV (reference sequence). Trimming pared 6 bases from V and 0 bases from J, leaving 9 bases between. The CDR3 protein is CASSPTSSGANVLTF. DNA of the CDR3: TGTGCCAGCAGCCCTACTAGCTCTGGGGCCAACGTCCTGACTTTC.

This chain links TRBV15 with TRBJ2-1, with 7 positions matching TRBD1. Trimming removed 0 bases from V and 9 bases from J; junction bases left unmatched: 2. Per the germline V gene, CDR1 is LNHNV and CDR2 is YYDKDF (reference sequence). The CDR3 runs 13 residues. CDR3 bases: TGTGCCACCAGCAGAGAAGGGGGCGGTGAGCAGTTCTTC. The encoded protein is CATSREGGGEQFF.

This chain connects TRBV19 to TRBJ2-1; 9 nucleotides line up with TRBD2. Per the germline V gene, CDR1 is LNHDA and CDR2 is SQIVND (reference sequence). CDR3 length: 15 amino acids. The CDR3 DNA reads as TGTGTTAGTAGTATTAGTTCTAGCGGGGACAATGAGCAGTTCTTC. It translates to CVSSISSSGDNEQFF. Full variable domain (rest looked up from reference TRBV19 and TRBJ2-1): DGGITQSPKYLFRKEGQNVTLSCEQNLNHDAMYWYRQDPGQGLRLIYYSQIVNDFQKGDIAEGYSVSREKKESFPLTVTSAQKNPTAFYLCVSSISSSGDNEQFFGPGTRLTVL.

A few counts support this clonotype. This sequence joins TRBV19 and TRBJ2-7; D is undetermined. Trimming removed 4 bases at V and 0 bases at J, with 4 bases between. CDR3 size: 12 residues. Germline V gene data show CDR1 as LNHDA and CDR2 as SQIVND (reference sequence). The DNA of the CDR3 is TGTGCCAGTAGTACCAACTCCTACGAGCAGTACTTC. It encodes CASSTNSYEQYF.

The rearrangement joins TRBV12-3 or TRBV12-4 to TRBJ1-2, with D unresolved. The CDR3 is 12 amino acids. V lost 1 base, J lost 8 bases, and 8 bases lay in between. The CDR3 DNA sequence: TGTGCCAGCAGTTTAGACCCGGGGGGCTACACCTTC. Its translation is CASSLDPGGYTF.

This clonotype was detected a few times. The J gene is TRBJ2-2, the V gene TRBV20-1; 7 positions agree with TRBD1. V lost 3 bases, J lost 3 bases, and 4 bases stayed unmatched. The CDR3 contains 14 residues. Germline CDR1 is DFQATT and CDR2 is SNEGSKA (reference sequence). CDR3 bases: TGCAGTGCTAGGGGGGACAGATACACCGGGGAGCTGTTTTTT. This translates into CSARGDRYTGELFF.

This clonotype is deemed medium-sized. V gene TRBV29-1 combines with J gene TRBJ2-7, with 7 bases identical to TRBD1. CDR3 size: 13 residues. Germline V gives CDR1 SQVTM, CDR2 ANQGSEA. The junction had 12 bases not matched to a gene; V was cut back by 7 bases and J by 6 bases. The DNA for the CDR3 is TGCAGCGCCGTAGGGACAGAAATCGCCGAGCAGTACTTC. Translation gives CSAVGTEIAEQYF.

V is TRBV19 and J is TRBJ2-5; D possibly corresponds to TRBD1 (6 bases). The germline CDR1 and CDR2 sequences are LNHDA and SQIVND (reference sequence). V lost 6 bases and J lost 5, with 19 bases in between. This CDR3 is 15 amino acids long. CDR3 protein: CASSQGTPPGETQYF. The CDR3, as DNA: TGTGCCAGTAGCCAGGGGACACCTCCGGGGGAGACCCAGTACTTC.

The rearrangement uses TRBV6-2 or TRBV6-3 and TRBJ1-2; D is unresolved. Trimming shortened V by 6 bases and J by 4 bases, and 18 bases separated the two germline ends. The CDR3 length is 15 residues. Germline V lookup: CDR1 MNHEY, CDR2 SVGEGT. CDR3 in DNA: TGTGCCAGCAGGCTAGGTGGCCTTAAGGGCTATGGCTACACCTTC. Translating it yields CASRLGGLKGYGYTF.

V is TRBV30 and J is TRBJ2-5, with 8 nucleotides matching TRBD2. V lost 2 bases, J lost 4 bases, and 3 bases stayed unmatched. CDR3 length equals 13 residues. The germline V gene encodes CDR1 GTSNPN and CDR2 SVGIG (reference sequence). CDR3 sequence: CAWSKGTRETQYF. The CDR3 DNA reads as TGTGCCTGGAGTAAAGGGACTAGAGAGACCCAGTACTTC.

This chain uses TRBV7-6 with TRBJ2-2, with D possibly TRBD2 on 6 matching bases. This CDR3 is 14 amino acids long. Germline loops: CDR1 SGHVS, CDR2 FNYEAQ. The V end was cut by 6 bases, the J end by 6 bases, with 14 bases between. The CDR3 DNA sequence: TGTGCCAGCAGAGCCCGAGGAGGGGCCGGGGAGCTGTTTTTT. This encodes CASRARGGAGELFF.

In its sample, this clonotype was seen a few times. CDR3 amino acids: CASSDRDSNSPLHF. CDR3 coding DNA: TGTGCCAGCAGTGACCGAGACAGTAATTCACCCCTCCACTTT. This sequence joins TRBV6-5 and TRBJ1-6; D is possibly TRBD1 (5 bases). The CDR3 is made up of 14 amino acids. Germline lookup yields CDR1 MNHEY and CDR2 SVGAGI. With 5 bases removed from V and 6 bases from J, the gap between germline ends came to 11 bases.

The V call is TRBV6-5, the J call TRBJ1-2, with D unresolved. Germline V gene lookup returns CDR1 MNHEY and CDR2 SVGAGI. The length of the CDR3 is 13 residues. The V and J ends lost 2 bases and 4 bases respectively, with 8 bases between them. The CDR3 loop reads CASSYSPIYGYTF. DNA of the CDR3: TGTGCCAGCAGTTACAGTCCGATCTATGGCTACACCTTC.